Sequencing of this T cell receptor beta chain was carried out in a study of T-cell memory formation after mild COVID-19. Germline V gene data show CDR1 as SGHVS and CDR2 as FQNEAQ. The CDR3 covers 15 residues. Trimming cost V 5 bases and J 7 bases; bases outside gene matches: 6. In TCRdb, the 5' RACE reads were re-called with MiXCR into one record per CDR3 protein. This sample has approximately 300,000 distinct CDR3 sequences, with 15% to 20% found just once. This clonotype has just a few counts. Sample: PBMCs or a T cell subset sorted from them (not recorded which). J is TRBJ2-1 and V is TRBV7-8; 12 bases map to TRBD2. This TCR was sampled from a man younger than 35 who had mild COVID-19 (a few samples of this study predate the infection). Cell type and time point are not known. The CDR3 nucleotides are TGTGCCAGCAGCCCTAGCGGGGGGGCTAGGAATGAGCAGTTCTTC. The encoded protein is CASSPSGGARNEQFF.